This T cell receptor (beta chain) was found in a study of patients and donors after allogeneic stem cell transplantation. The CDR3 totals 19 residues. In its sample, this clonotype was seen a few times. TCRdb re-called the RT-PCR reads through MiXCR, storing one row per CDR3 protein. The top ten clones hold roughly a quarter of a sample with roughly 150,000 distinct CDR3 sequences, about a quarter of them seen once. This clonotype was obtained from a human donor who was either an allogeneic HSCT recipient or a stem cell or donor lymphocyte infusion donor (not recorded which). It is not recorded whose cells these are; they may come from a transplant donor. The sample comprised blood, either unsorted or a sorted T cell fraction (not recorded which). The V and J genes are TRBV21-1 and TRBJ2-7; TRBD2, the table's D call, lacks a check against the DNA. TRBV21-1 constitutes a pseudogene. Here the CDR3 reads CASSRDVTSGTPSSYEQYF. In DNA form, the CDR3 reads TGTGCCAGCAGCAGAGATGTTACTAGCGGAACACCAAGCTCCTACGAGCAGTACTTC.